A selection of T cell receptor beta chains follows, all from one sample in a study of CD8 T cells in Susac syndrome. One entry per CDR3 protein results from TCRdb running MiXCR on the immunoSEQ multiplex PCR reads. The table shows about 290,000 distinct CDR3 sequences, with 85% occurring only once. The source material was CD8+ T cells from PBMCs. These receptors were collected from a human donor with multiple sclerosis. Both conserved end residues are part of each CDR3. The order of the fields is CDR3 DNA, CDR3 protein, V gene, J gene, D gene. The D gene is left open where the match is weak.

CDR3nt: TGTGCCACCAGCAGTACCCTGGAGGGCTACACCTTC
CDR3aa: CATSSTLEGYTF
v_gene: TRBV15
j_gene: TRBJ1-2
d_gene: NA

CDR3nt: TGTGCCAGCAGTTTCTCCGGGACAGGCTCGCCCTATGGCTACACCTTC
CDR3aa: CASSFSGTGSPYGYTF
v_gene: TRBV6-5
j_gene: TRBJ1-2
d_gene: TRBD1

CDR3nt: TGTGCCAGCAGTCTGGACGGCCCGAACATGAACACTGAAGCTTTCTTT
CDR3aa: CASSLDGPNMNTEAFF
v_gene: TRBV6-1
j_gene: TRBJ1-1
d_gene: NA

CDR3nt: TGTGCCAGCAGTTTAATTGGGACTAGCGAGGCAGATACGCAGTATTTT
CDR3aa: CASSLIGTSEADTQYF
v_gene: TRBV28
j_gene: TRBJ2-3
d_gene: TRBD2

CDR3nt: TGCAGCGTTGATCCATGGCAGACAGCCAACACAGATGCGCAGTATTTT
CDR3aa: CSVDPWQTANTDAQYF
v_gene: TRBV29-1
j_gene: TRBJ2-3
d_gene: NA

CDR3nt: TGTGCCAGTTTAGTATCTGGGACAGGGGCGTACGAGCAGTACTTC
CDR3aa: CASLVSGTGAYEQYF
v_gene: TRBV2
j_gene: TRBJ2-7
d_gene: TRBD1

CDR3nt: TGTGCCACCAGTGATGGGGGGGACAGGGGGCTGGAGGAGACCCAGTACTTC
CDR3aa: CATSDGGDRGLEETQYF
v_gene: TRBV24-1
j_gene: TRBJ2-5
d_gene: TRBD1

CDR3nt: TGTGCCAGTAACAGCGCCTCCTACAATGAGCAGTTCTTC
CDR3aa: CASNSASYNEQFF
v_gene: TRBV19
j_gene: TRBJ2-1
d_gene: NA

CDR3nt: TGTGCCAGCAGTCTGGGCGGACCCCTAGAGGGGCAGTACTTC
CDR3aa: CASSLGGPLEGQYF
v_gene: TRBV12-3/TRBV12-4
j_gene: TRBJ2-7
d_gene: NA

CDR3nt: TGTGCCAGCAGTTACACAGGCTCTTATCAGCCCCAGCATTTT
CDR3aa: CASSYTGSYQPQHF
v_gene: TRBV27
j_gene: TRBJ1-5
d_gene: NA

CDR3nt: TGTGCCAGCAGTGCCTCCATCGGGACAGGGGTTGTAGATACGCAGTATTTT
CDR3aa: CASSASIGTGVVDTQYF
v_gene: TRBV6-2/TRBV6-3
j_gene: TRBJ2-3
d_gene: TRBD1

CDR3nt: TGTGCCAGCAGCAGAAACCGGGACATACATGGCTACACCTTC
CDR3aa: CASSRNRDIHGYTF
v_gene: TRBV7-2
j_gene: TRBJ1-2
d_gene: NA